This record looks at one TCR beta chain sequence and its context. The sample is drawn from a study of blood T cell repertoires in COVID-19. Study information: There were acute and convalescent COVID-19 samples, and they came from the United States, Italy and Spain. In each case, the material was cDNA or gDNA derived from T cells, B-cell-depleted T cells, or PBMCs.

J was trimmed by 8 bases and V by 6 bases; bases with no gene match: 10. The CDR3 has 14 amino acids. Germline V gene data show CDR1 as MNHEY and CDR2 as SVGEGT. In the authors' workflow: Estimation of nucleated cell counts relied on the amplification of reference gene primers. Profiling relied on immunoSEQ multiplex PCR, and the TCRdb table lists in-frame clones only, not all of them. D and trimming come from the DNA, and the V and J calls and clone size come from that table. The sample contains fewer than 100,000 clones, 80% of which appear only once. The sample comprised peripheral blood. The receptor was derived from a woman in her 70s with acute or convalescent COVID-19. The chain employs TRBV6-2 or TRBV6-3 and TRBJ1-2; 9 positions match TRBD1. For the CDR3, the DNA is TGTGCCAGCAGCTGGGACAGGGTTACAGGAGGCTACACCTTC. It codes for CASSWDRVTGGYTF.